This TCR beta chain comes out of a study of cytomegalovirus exposure and HLA in healthy donors. Whole-study context: In terms of ancestry, the Caucasian-associated cluster contained roughly 80% of the roughly 360 genotyped donors.

PCR involved 60 Vbeta and 13 Jbeta primers. Measured with immunoSEQ multiplex PCR; TCRdb has only the in-frame clones, and not every one. The listing contains roughly 200,000 clones. Points from the study as a whole: For TCR beta chains, V- and J-gene trimming was later linked to a missense DCLRE1C variant.

This CDR3 contains 14 residues. Germline V CDR1 and CDR2: SEHNR, FQNEAQ (reference sequence). V was clipped by 2 bases and J by 4 bases; unmatched bases: 4. About this clone: Its antigen is undetermined.

The rearrangement joins TRBV7-9 to TRBJ1-2; 7 bases match TRBD1. Sequenced material: PBMCs. The clonotype was recovered from a young man in good health and CMV-seronegative. The CDR3 sequence is CASSLLGQSYGYTF. The CDR3 DNA is TGTGCCAGCAGCTTACTGGGACAGAGCTATGGCTACACCTTC.